Following are 27 T cell receptor beta chains from one sample sequenced in a study of blood T cells in healthy people across ages. The authors ran a second PCR of about 6 to 11 cycles using a sample-barcoded 5' primer and a J-beta primer mix. TCRdb ran MiXCR on the 5' RACE reads and lists one entry per CDR3 protein. The sample holds 380,000 or so distinct CDR3 sequences; roughly half are singletons and the top ten take under 60%. What was sequenced was blood. The source of these receptors is a man aged 55 to 69 in good health.

This clonotype was observed a handful of times. The chain uses TRBV7-2 and TRBJ2-7; a possible D gene is TRBD2 (6 bases). The germline CDR1 and CDR2 sequences are SGHTA and FQGNSA. The CDR3 extends over 15 amino acids. The V gene lost 4 bases and the J gene lost 2 bases, with 15 bases spanning the gap. The CDR3 is CASSSAGRGAYEQYF. The CDR3 bases are TGTGCCAGCAGCTCCGCCGGGCGGGGAGCCTACGAGCAGTACTTC. The entire variable domain, with the rest obtained from reference TRBV7-2 and TRBJ2-7, is as follows: GAGVSQSPSNKVTEKGKDVELRCDPISGHTALYWYRQSLGQGLEFLIYFQGNSAPDKSGLPSDRFSAERTGGSVSTLTIQRTQQEDSAVYLCASSSAGRGAYEQYFGPGTRLTVT.

As concerns this clonotype: One base away lies a much larger clone, so this may be a sequencing read error. The chain joins TRBV6-2 or TRBV6-3 to TRBJ2-1; D might be TRBD2 (5 bases). Judging by the DNA end, TRBJ2-7 fits better; the J call may be wrong. Looked up from germline, CDR1 is MNHEY and CDR2 is SVGEGT. The CDR3 is 12 residues long. CDR3 coding DNA: TGTGCCAGCACCCGAGGGTACAATGAGCAGTACTTC. This sequence encodes CASTRGYNEQYF.

This clonotype showed up just a few times. Given a much more abundant clone one base away, this may be a read error. V usage is TRBV5-4 and J usage is TRBJ2-3; D call uncertain. Between the trimmed V and J ends, which lost 0 bases and 4 bases, there was a span of 12 bases. CDR3 length equals 15 residues. Germline V lookup: CDR1 SGHNT, CDR2 YYREEE (reference sequence). In DNA, the CDR3 is TGTGCCAGCAGCTTGGGGGCAAGTAAGCCAGATACGCAGTATTTT. It codes for CASSLGASKPDTQYF.

The chain recombines TRBV4-1 with TRBJ2-3; 7 bases are a match to TRBD2. Trimming cost V 0 bases and J 2 bases; bases outside gene matches: 11. Germline V lookup: CDR1 MGHRA, CDR2 YSYEKL. This CDR3 is built from 18 residues. CDR3 nucleotides: TGCGCCAGCAGCCAAGATCGCGTCCTAGCGGAGGACACAGATACGCAGTATTTT. This codes for CASSQDRVLAEDTDTQYF.

The chain uses TRBV5-1 and TRBJ2-7; D is ambiguous. The V and J ends lost 1 base and 0 bases respectively, with 5 bases between them. This CDR3 has 13 residues. Germline CDR1 and CDR2: SGHRS and YFSETQ. CDR3 amino acids: CASSLSVSYEQYF. For the CDR3, the DNA is TGCGCCAGCAGCTTGTCCGTCTCCTACGAGCAGTACTTC. The whole variable domain, filled in from reference TRBV5-1 and TRBJ2-7, reads KAGVTQTPRYLIKTRGQQVTLSCSPISGHRSVSWYQQTPGQGLQFLFEYFSETQRNKGNFPGRFSGRQFSNSRSEMNVSTLELGDSALYLCASSLSVSYEQYFGPGTRLTVT.

Comment on this clonotype: It may be a read error: a sequence one base away is much more abundant. The CDR3 region is CSASGGRLNTDTQYF. CDR3 bases: TGCAGTGCTTCAGGAGGGCGATTAAACACAGATACGCAGTATTTT. The rearrangement links TRBV20-1 to TRBJ2-3; possibly TRBD2 for D (6 bases). V lost 5 bases and J lost 2, with 17 bases in between. This CDR3 contains 15 residues. Per germline, CDR1 DFQATT and CDR2 SNEGSKA (reference sequence).

This clonotype occurred a few times. The J gene is TRBJ2-4, the V gene TRBV11-2; 10 bases agree with TRBD1. J was trimmed by 13 bases and V by 3 bases; bases with no gene match: 12. Germline V CDR1 and CDR2: SGHAT, FQNNGV. This CDR3 region has 15 residues. This CDR3 is CASSLVGQGGREQYF. The CDR3 DNA reads TGTGCCAGCAGCTTGGTCGGACAGGGGGGACGTGAGCAGTACTTC.

This chain links TRBV11-2 with TRBJ2-7; either TRBD1 or TRBD2 may supply D (5 bases each). The CDR3 runs to 13 residues. The germline gives CDR1 SGHAT, CDR2 FQNNGV. V gave up 5 bases and J gave up 4 bases, with 12 bases separating them. CDR3 in DNA: TGTGCCAGCAGCAGGACAAGGGAGTACGAGCAGTACTTC. Residues: CASSRTREYEQYF.

The sample holds a few counts of this clonotype. The chain links TRBV5-6 to TRBJ1-2; D remains unclear. The V and J ends lost 2 bases and 7 bases respectively, with 6 bases between them. The CDR3 loop spans 11 amino acids. Germline-derived CDR1 and CDR2 are SGHDT and YYEEEE. DNA for the CDR3: TGTGCCAGCAGCTTTACGGCTGGCTACACCTTC. This sequence encodes CASSFTAGYTF.

V gene TRBV29-1 combines with J gene TRBJ2-1, with 10 bases matching TRBD1. After removal of 7 bases from V and 8 bases from J, the junction contained 11 bases not matched to a gene. CDR3 length: 14 amino acids. From germline, CDR1 is SQVTM and CDR2 ANQGSEA. The CDR3 DNA sequence: TGCAGCGCGCCGGGACAGGGGAATCTCTATGAGCAGTTCTTC. Its protein product is CSAPGQGNLYEQFF.

Concerning this clonotype itself: Germline and junction disagree at one end, which may indicate a read error. CDR3 nucleotide sequence: TGCAGTGCCCCCAGCGGGAGGGGTTACAATGAGCGGTTCTTC. Amino acid sequence: CSAPSGRGYNERFF. The chain uses TRBV20-1 and TRBJ2-1, with TRBD2 identical over 10 bases. Germline V CDR1 and CDR2: DFQATT, SNEGSKA (reference sequence). The CDR3 spans 14 residues.

The rearrangement uses TRBV20-1 and TRBJ2-6; 7 bases align to TRBD2. This CDR3 is built from 19 residues. V lost 0 bases and J lost 0; bases outside the gene matches: 11. CDR1 and CDR2 from the germline V gene are DFQATT and SNEGSKA (reference sequence). Written as DNA, the CDR3 is TGCAGTGCTAGAGATGTTGGGATAGCGGGCCTCTCTGGGGCCAACGTCCTGACTTTC. This gives the protein CSARDVGIAGLSGANVLTF.

This clonotype came up a few times. This rearrangement joins TRBV27 to TRBJ1-1; 7 bases fit TRBD1. V was clipped by 10 bases and J by 1 base; unmatched bases: 18. This CDR3 is 17 amino acids long. Germline-derived CDR1 and CDR2 are MNHEY and SMNVEV (reference sequence). The CDR3 nucleotides read TGTGCCACCCATAACGTAAAATCCGGGACAGAGAACACTGAAGCTTTCTTT. It encodes CATHNVKSGTENTEAFF.

This clonotype has a count of ten or more. The V and J genes are TRBV29-1 and TRBJ2-3, with no clear D. The CDR3 contains 12 residues. V gave up 1 base and J gave up 3 bases, with 5 bases separating them. Germline V gene sequence: CDR1 SQVTM, CDR2 ANQGSEA. The CDR3 bases are TGCAGCGTTGAAGCTAATACAGATACGCAGTATTTT. Translated: CSVEANTDTQYF.

This clonotype was observed a few times. V gene TRBV20-1 combines with J gene TRBJ2-5; 7 bases match TRBD2. CDR3 size: 15 residues. V shed 3 bases, J shed 0 bases, and the junction held 7 bases outside the gene matches. The germline gives CDR1 DFQATT, CDR2 SNEGSKA (reference sequence). The CDR3 bases are TGCAGTGCTAGGCCGATAGCGGGCAACCAAGAGACCCAGTACTTC. This encodes CSARPIAGNQETQYF.

The gene calls are TRBV30 and TRBJ1-2, with unresolved D. V was trimmed by 1 base and J by 3 bases, leaving 3 bases between them. Germline CDR1 GTSNPN, CDR2 SVGIG (reference sequence). This CDR3 comprises 11 residues. CDR3 bases: TGTGCCTGGAGTGCGTACTATGGCTACACCTTC. Its translation: CAWSAYYGYTF.

This rearrangement joins TRBV5-6 to TRBJ2-5, with D perhaps TRBD1 (6 bases). Gene TRBJ2-7 matches the end of the DNA better, so the J call may be wrong. Germline loops: CDR1 SGHDT, CDR2 YYEEEE. CDR3 size: 14 residues. CDR3 sequence: CASSRIGGLREQYF. The DNA of the CDR3 is TGTGCCAGCAGCCGGATTGGGGGCCTTCGCGAGCAGTACTTC.

Notes on this clonotype: Compared with germline, one end of the junction differs, possibly owing to a read error. This chain uses TRBV4-1 with TRBJ1-5, with D tentatively TRBD1 (5 bases). CDR1 and CDR2 from the germline V gene are MGHRA and YSYEKL. This CDR3 contains 15 residues. DNA for the CDR3: TGCGCCAGCAGCCAAGCCGGGGGGTACAATCAGCTCCAGCATTTT. Protein: CASSQAGGYNQLQHF.

The chain carries TRBV5-1 and TRBJ2-1, with D tentatively TRBD1 (6 bases). V lost 6 bases and J lost 2, with 12 bases in between. The germline V gene has CDR1 SGHRS and CDR2 YFSETQ. The CDR3 has 14 residues. CDR3 in amino acids: CASTTGQPYNEQFF. In DNA form, the CDR3 reads TGCGCCAGCACAACAGGGCAACCCTACAATGAGCAGTTCTTC. The full variable domain, its missing parts supplied by reference TRBV5-1 and TRBJ2-1, is KAGVTQTPRYLIKTRGQQVTLSCSPISGHRSVSWYQQTPGQGLQFLFEYFSETQRNKGNFPGRFSGRQFSNSRSEMNVSTLELGDSALYLCASTTGQPYNEQFFGPGTRLTVL.

The chain combines TRBV7-2 with TRBJ2-3; 14 nucleotides align to TRBD2. Germline V lookup: CDR1 SGHTA, CDR2 FQGNSA. Unmatched junction bases numbered 6, after V lost 5 bases and J lost 2 bases. The CDR3 is 17 residues long. Here the CDR3 DNA reads TGTGCCAGCAGCAAGGGACTAGCGGGGGCCTTCACAGATACGCAGTATTTT. Residues: CASSKGLAGAFTDTQYF.

This clonotype has a handful of counts. The chain recombines TRBV20-1 with TRBJ2-6; no firm D call. The CDR3 spans 13 residues. In germline, CDR1 is DFQATT, CDR2 SNEGSKA (reference sequence). Trimming removed 2 bases from V and 0 bases from J, with 2 bases in between. Here the CDR3 reads CSARSSGANVLTF. The CDR3 bases are TGCAGTGCTAGAAGCTCTGGGGCCAACGTCCTGACTTTC.

This clonotype was counted only a few times. The rearrangement uses TRBV7-2 and TRBJ1-4; D ambiguous. Germline V gene lookup returns CDR1 SGHTA and CDR2 FQGNSA. Trimming took off 1 base at V and 3 bases at J, with 12 bases between the two ends. This CDR3 region has 16 residues. CDR3: CASSLEGTMANEKLFF. The CDR3 coding sequence is TGTGCCAGCAGCTTAGAGGGAACGATGGCTAATGAAAAACTGTTTTTT.

V usage is TRBV10-3 and J usage is TRBJ2-3, with D tentatively TRBD1 (6 bases). Trimming removed 2 bases at V and 1 base at J, with 16 bases between. There are 17 residues in the CDR3. Germline CDR1 reads ENHRY; CDR2 reads SYGVKD. The CDR3 region is CAISERFAEGGTDTQYF. The CDR3 nucleotides read TGTGCCATCAGTGAGCGGTTCGCCGAGGGGGGCACAGATACGCAGTATTTT.

CDR3 residues: CASSPVLAGGDNEQFF. Here the CDR3 DNA reads TGTGCCAGCAGTCCGGTCCTAGCGGGAGGTGACAATGAGCAGTTCTTC. The genes are TRBV2 and TRBJ2-1; 11 positions match TRBD2. V was pared by 5 bases and J by 5 bases, with 8 bases of the junction left unmatched. The germline V gene encodes CDR1 SNHLY and CDR2 FYNNEI. The CDR3 is made up of 16 amino acids.

The rearrangement joins TRBV20-1 to TRBJ1-2; D is unclear. Trimming took off 2 bases at V and 4 bases at J, with 20 bases between the two ends. CDR1 and CDR2 from the germline V gene are DFQATT and SNEGSKA (reference sequence). This CDR3 has 16 residues. The CDR3 sequence: CSARKTIGSGLYGYTF. The CDR3 DNA sequence: TGCAGTGCTAGAAAAACTATTGGGAGTGGGCTCTATGGCTACACCTTC.

The chain carries TRBV6-2 or TRBV6-3 and TRBJ2-4; D call uncertain. Trimming cost V 6 bases and J 13 bases, with 31 bases left between them. The CDR3 extends over 17 amino acids. Germline V lookup: CDR1 MNHEY, CDR2 SVGEGT. The DNA of the CDR3 is TGTGCCAGCAGCAGAGGAGCCACCCATGGAGTTAGCTACAAGCAGTACTTC. Residues: CASSRGATHGVSYKQYF.

The CDR3 DNA follows: TGTGCCAGCGCACACCTCAACCGGGAGACCCAGTACTTC. Translating gives CASAHLNRETQYF. The rearrangement links TRBV18 to TRBJ2-7; D not certain. Gene TRBJ2-5 matches the end of the DNA better, so the J call may be wrong. CDR3 length equals 13 residues. In germline, CDR1 is KGHSH, CDR2 LQKENI.